This TCR beta chain was recorded in a study of T-cell memory formation after mild COVID-19. Study information: Clusters were largely donor specific. Overall study findings and caveats: Some SARS-CoV-2-responding clones were already detected in memory before infection. Of the contracting clones, CD4+ ones lay mainly in CM and EM, and CD8+ ones in EMRA.

There are 13 residues in the CDR3. Germline CDR1 is SGHRS and CDR2 is YFSETQ. V gave up 0 bases and J gave up 5 bases, with 6 bases separating them. With regard to this clonotype: Its antigen is unidentified.

A single record per CDR3 protein comes from TCRdb applying MiXCR to the 5' RACE reads. There are 400,000 to 450,000 distinct CDR3 sequences in the sample; roughly 18% occur only once, and about 22% lies in the top ten. The chain has TRBV5-1 and TRBJ2-1, with D hard to call. Specimen: PBMCs or a T cell subset sorted from them (not recorded which). The source of this sequence is a man in his late teens or twenties who had mild COVID-19 (a few samples of this study predate the infection). Cell type and time point are not known. The CDR3: CASSLVQHNEQFF. In DNA form, the CDR3 reads TGCGCCAGCAGCTTGGTACAGCACAATGAGCAGTTCTTC.